These T cell receptor beta chains were read from a single sample in a study of cytomegalovirus exposure and HLA in healthy donors. Sequenced by immunoSEQ multiplex PCR; TCRdb stores in-frame clones only, minus some. The data hold 150,000 to 200,000 clones, with approximately 71% observed a single time. What was sequenced was PBMCs. The receptors stem from a girl aged 5-17 years in good health and CMV-seronegative. Each CDR3 is given with its conserved first and last residue.

v_gene	j_gene	CDR3aa
TRBV6-4	TRBJ2-1	CASSDSSGGANEQFF
TRBV7-6	TRBJ2-1	CASITGGGLDEQFF
TRBV6-5	TRBJ2-7	CASSYTQGALSYEQYF
TRBV6-1	TRBJ1-1	CASSWTVYTEAFF
TRBV29-1	TRBJ2-1	CSVVAGGPNEQFF
TRBV9	TRBJ2-3	CASSVDRDGDTDTQYF
TRBV4-2	TRBJ2-7	CASSSMGPYEQYF
TRBV6-5	TRBJ1-1	CASSYGPNTEAFF
TRBV7-6	TRBJ2-7	CASSPKTADVLRGEQYF
TRBV9	TRBJ1-2	CASSASRTGDSYGYTF
TRBV5-1	TRBJ2-3	CASSLGHADTDTQYF
TRBV7-9	TRBJ2-1	CASSLWTSGNGNEQFF
TRBV25-1	TRBJ1-1	CASSVGRWEAFF
TRBV14	TRBJ2-3	CASSQEFHKGGTQYF
TRBV11-2	TRBJ2-3	CASSGTGGSDTQYF
TRBV7-8	TRBJ1-1	CASSLAGTGAQAFF
TRBV30	TRBJ2-1	CARTPGHSYNEQFF
TRBV5-1	TRBJ1-4	CASSLVSAQTNEKLFF
TRBV7-2	TRBJ1-6	CASSLGRGDRLNSPLHF
TRBV14	TRBJ1-2	CASSRGNLYGYTF
TRBV6-1	TRBJ1-5	CASSEPPTGYSNQPQHF
TRBV5-6	TRBJ2-1	CASSVSIKNEQFF